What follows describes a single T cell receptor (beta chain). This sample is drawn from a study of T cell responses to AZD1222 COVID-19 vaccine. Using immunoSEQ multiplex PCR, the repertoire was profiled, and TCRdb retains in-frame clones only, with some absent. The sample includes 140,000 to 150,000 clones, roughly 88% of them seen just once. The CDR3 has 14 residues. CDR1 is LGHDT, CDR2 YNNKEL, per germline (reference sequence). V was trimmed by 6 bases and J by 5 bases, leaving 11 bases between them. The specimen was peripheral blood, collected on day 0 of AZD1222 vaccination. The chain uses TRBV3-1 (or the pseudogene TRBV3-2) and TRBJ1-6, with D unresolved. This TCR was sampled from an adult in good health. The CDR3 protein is CASRDHSDNSPLHF. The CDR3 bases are TGTGCCAGCAGGGATCACAGCGATAATTCACCCCTCCACTTT.